This T cell receptor (beta chain) was sequenced during a study of OX40 agonist ivuxolimab in advanced cancers. V lost 6 bases and J 1 base, leaving 12 bases between the germline ends. The CDR3 is made up of 14 amino acids. Germline lookup yields CDR1 SNHLY and CDR2 FYNNEI. Sequencing used immunoSEQ multiplex PCR; TCRdb keeps in-frame clones, though not all of them. Altogether 9,500 to 13,000 clones are present, over 60% being singletons, with the ten largest covering about a fifth. Material: CD4+ or CD8+ T cells sorted from blood, obtained in a trial of the OX40 agonist ivuxolimab. This TCR derives from an adult with an advanced solid tumor such as melanoma, head and neck, liver or kidney cancer. The chain carries TRBV2 and TRBJ2-5; no clear D gene. In DNA, the CDR3 is TGTGCCAGCAGGGGCAGAGATTTCCAAGAGACCCAGTACTTC. Residues: CASRGRDFQETQYF. Complete variable domain (other parts from reference TRBV2 and TRBJ2-5): EPEVTQTPSHQVTQMGQEVILRCVPISNHLYFYWYRQILGQKVEFLVSFYNNEISEKSEIFDDQFSVERPDGSNFTLKIRSTKLEDSAMYFCASRGRDFQETQYFGPGTRLLVL.